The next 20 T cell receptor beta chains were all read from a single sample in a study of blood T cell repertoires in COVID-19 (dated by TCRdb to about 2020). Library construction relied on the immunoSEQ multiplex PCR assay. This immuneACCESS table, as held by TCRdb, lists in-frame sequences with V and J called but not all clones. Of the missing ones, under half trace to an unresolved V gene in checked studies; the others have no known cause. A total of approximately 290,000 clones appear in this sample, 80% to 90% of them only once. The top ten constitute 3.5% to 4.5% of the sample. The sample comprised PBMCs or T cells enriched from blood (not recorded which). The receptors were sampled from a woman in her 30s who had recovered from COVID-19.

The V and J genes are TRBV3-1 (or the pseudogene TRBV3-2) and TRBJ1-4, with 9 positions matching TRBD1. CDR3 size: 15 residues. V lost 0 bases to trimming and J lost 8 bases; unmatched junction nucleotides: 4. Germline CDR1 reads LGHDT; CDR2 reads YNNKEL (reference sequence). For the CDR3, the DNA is TGTGCCAGCAGCCAAGATGGGACAGGGCTCGAAAAACTGTTTTTT. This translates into CASSQDGTGLEKLFF.

DNA for the CDR3: TGCAGCACTGACTCGAACACTGAAGCTTTCTTT. As protein: CSTDSNTEAFF. The genes are TRBV29-1 and TRBJ1-1; D ambiguous. This CDR3 is 11 amino acids long. V shed 8 bases and J shed 1 base, with 8 bases lying between them. The germline V gene encodes CDR1 SQVTM and CDR2 ANQGSEA.

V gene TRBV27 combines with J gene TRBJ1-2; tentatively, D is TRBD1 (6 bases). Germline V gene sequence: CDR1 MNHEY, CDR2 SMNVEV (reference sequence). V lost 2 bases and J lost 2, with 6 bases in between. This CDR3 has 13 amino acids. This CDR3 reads CASSLTGNYGYTF. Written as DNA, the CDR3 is TGTGCCAGCAGTTTAACAGGGAACTATGGCTACACCTTC.

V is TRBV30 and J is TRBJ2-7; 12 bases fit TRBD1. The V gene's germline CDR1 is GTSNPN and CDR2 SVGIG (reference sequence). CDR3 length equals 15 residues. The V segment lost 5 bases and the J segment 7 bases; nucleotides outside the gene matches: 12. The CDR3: CAWYPPGQGAKEQYF. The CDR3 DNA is TGTGCCTGGTACCCTCCGGGACAGGGGGCAAAGGAGCAGTACTTC. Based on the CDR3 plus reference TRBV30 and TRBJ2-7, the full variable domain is SQTIHQWPATLVQPVGSPLSLECTVEGTSNPNLYWYRQAAGRGLQLLFYSVGIGQISSEVPQNLSASRPQDRQFILSSKKLLLSDSGFYLCAWYPPGQGAKEQYFGPGTRLTVT.

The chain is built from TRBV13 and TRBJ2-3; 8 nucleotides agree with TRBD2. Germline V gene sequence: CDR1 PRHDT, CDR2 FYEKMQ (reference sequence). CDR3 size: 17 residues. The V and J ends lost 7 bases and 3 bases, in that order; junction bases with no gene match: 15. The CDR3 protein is CASTPGGAGGKTDTQYF. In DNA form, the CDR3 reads TGTGCCAGCACCCCAGGCGGGGCGGGAGGCAAGACAGATACGCAGTATTTT.

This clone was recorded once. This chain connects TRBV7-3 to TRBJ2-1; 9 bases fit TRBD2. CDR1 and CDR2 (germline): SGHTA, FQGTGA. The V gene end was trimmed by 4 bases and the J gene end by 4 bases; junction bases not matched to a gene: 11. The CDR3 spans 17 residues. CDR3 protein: CASSSLGAGGVYNEQFF. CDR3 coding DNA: TGTGCCAGCAGCTCGCTGGGGGCGGGAGGGGTATACAATGAGCAGTTCTTC.

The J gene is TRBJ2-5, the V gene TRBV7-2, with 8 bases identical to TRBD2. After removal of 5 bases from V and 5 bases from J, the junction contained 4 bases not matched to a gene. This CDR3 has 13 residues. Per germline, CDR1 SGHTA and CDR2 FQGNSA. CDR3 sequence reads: CASSLGGGETQYF. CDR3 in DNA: TGTGCCAGCAGCCTCGGGGGGGGCGAGACCCAGTACTTC.

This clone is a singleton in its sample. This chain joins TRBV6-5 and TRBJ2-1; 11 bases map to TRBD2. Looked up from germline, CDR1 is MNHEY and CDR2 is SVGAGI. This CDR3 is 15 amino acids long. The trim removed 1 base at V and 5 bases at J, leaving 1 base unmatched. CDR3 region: CASSYLLAGDNEQFF. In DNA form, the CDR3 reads TGTGCCAGCAGTTACTTACTAGCGGGGGACAATGAGCAGTTCTTC.

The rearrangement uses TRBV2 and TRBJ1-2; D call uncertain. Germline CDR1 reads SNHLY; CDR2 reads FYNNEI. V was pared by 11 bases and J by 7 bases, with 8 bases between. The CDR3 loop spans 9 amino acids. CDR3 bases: TGTGCCCCGAGTACTGGCTACACCTTC. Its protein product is CAPSTGYTF.

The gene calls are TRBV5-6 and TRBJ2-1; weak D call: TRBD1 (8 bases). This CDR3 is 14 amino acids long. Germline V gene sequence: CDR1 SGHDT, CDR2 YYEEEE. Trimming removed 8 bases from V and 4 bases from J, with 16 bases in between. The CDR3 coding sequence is TGTGCCAGTCGGGGAGGGACAGGTTACAATGAGCAGTTCTTC. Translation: CASRGGTGYNEQFF.

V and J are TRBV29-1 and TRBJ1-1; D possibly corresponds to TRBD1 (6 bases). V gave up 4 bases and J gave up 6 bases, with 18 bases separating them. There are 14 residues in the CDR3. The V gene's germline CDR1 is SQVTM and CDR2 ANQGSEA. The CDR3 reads CSVAPFRGSSEAFF. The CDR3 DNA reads TGCAGCGTTGCTCCCTTCAGGGGATCTTCTGAAGCTTTCTTT.

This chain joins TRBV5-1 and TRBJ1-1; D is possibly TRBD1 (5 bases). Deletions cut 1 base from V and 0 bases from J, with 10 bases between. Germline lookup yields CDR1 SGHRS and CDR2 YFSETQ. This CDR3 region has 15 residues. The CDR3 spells CASSLRTGVNTEAFF. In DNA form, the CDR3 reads TGCGCCAGCAGCTTGCGTACGGGGGTGAACACTGAAGCTTTCTTT.

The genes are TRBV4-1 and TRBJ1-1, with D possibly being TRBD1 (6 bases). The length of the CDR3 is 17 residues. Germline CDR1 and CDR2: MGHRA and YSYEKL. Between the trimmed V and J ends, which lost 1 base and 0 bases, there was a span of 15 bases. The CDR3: CASSQGFWGQMNTEAFF. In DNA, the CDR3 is TGCGCCAGCAGCCAAGGCTTCTGGGGGCAGATGAACACTGAAGCTTTCTTT.

Written as DNA, the CDR3 is TGTGCCAGCAGCTTGGAAAACAGGGGGCGTAACGTTAGCAATCAGCCCCAGCATTTT. It is translated as CASSLENRGRNVSNQPQHF. This chain uses TRBV7-4 with TRBJ1-5; 9 nucleotides agree with TRBD1. Germline assignment: CDR1 SGHVT and CDR2 SQSDAQ. V dropped 3 bases and J dropped 0; count of bases not matched to a gene: 12. The CDR3 sequence is 19 residues long.

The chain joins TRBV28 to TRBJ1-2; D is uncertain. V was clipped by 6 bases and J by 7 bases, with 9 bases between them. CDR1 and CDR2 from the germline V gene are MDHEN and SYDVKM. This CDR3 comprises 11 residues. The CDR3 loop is CASSLGSGYTF. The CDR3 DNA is TGTGCCAGCAGCCTCGGGAGTGGCTACACCTTC.

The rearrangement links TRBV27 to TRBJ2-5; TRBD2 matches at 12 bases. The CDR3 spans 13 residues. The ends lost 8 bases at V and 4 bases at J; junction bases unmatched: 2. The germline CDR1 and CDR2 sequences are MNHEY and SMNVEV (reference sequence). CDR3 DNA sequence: TGTGCCAGCGGACTAGCGGGATCAGAGACCCAGTACTTC. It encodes CASGLAGSETQYF.

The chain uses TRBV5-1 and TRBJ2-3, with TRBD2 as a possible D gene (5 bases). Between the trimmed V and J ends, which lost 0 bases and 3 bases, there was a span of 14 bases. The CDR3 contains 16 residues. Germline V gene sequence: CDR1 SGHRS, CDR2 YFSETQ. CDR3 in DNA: TGCGCCAGCAGCTTGGCCGGGCACACTAGGACAGATACGCAGTATTTT. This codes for CASSLAGHTRTDTQYF.

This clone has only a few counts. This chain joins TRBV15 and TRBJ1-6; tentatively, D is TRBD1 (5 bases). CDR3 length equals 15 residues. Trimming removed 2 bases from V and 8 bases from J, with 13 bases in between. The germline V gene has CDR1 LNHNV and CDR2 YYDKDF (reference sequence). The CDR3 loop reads CATSRSPGGDSPLHF. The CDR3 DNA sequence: TGTGCCACCAGCAGATCCCCGGGGGGTGATTCACCCCTCCACTTT.

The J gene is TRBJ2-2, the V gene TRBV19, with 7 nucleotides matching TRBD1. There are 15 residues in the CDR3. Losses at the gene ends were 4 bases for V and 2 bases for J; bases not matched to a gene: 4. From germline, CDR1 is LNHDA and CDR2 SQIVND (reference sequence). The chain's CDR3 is CASSTRDRNTGELFF. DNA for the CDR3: TGTGCCAGTAGTACCCGGGACAGAAACACCGGGGAGCTGTTTTTT. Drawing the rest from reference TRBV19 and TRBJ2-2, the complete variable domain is DGGITQSPKYLFRKEGQNVTLSCEQNLNHDAMYWYRQDPGQGLRLIYYSQIVNDFQKGDIAEGYSVSREKKESFPLTVTSAQKNPTAFYLCASSTRDRNTGELFFGEGSRLTVL.

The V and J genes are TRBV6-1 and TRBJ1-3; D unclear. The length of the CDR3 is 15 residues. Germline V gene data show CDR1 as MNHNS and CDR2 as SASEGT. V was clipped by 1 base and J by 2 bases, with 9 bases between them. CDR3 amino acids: CASSEGQDPGNTIYF. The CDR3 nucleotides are TGTGCCAGCAGTGAAGGACAAGACCCTGGAAACACCATATATTTT.